These 24 T cell receptor beta chains were all obtained from the same sample, sequenced in a study of T cell changes during pregnancy in multiple sclerosis. Data came from immunoSEQ multiplex PCR; TCRdb stores just in-frame clones and leaves some out. In the table there are approximately 39,000 clones, roughly 89% of which are singletons. The sample in question was CD4+ T cells from peripheral blood mononuclear cells, obtained in the second trimester of pregnancy. Receptors were obtained from a female donor with multiple sclerosis, enrolled in a pregnancy study.

The chain is built from TRBV5-6 and TRBJ1-2; 8 bases map to TRBD1. This CDR3 spans 16 amino acids. V dropped 5 bases and J dropped 4; count of bases not matched to a gene: 13. Germline CDR1 is SGHDT and CDR2 is YYEEEE. DNA of the CDR3: TGTGCCAGCAGTCGCGTCGATACAGGGGGGGGCTATGGCTACACCTTC. It yields the protein CASSRVDTGGGYGYTF. Full variable domain (rest looked up from reference TRBV5-6 and TRBJ1-2): DAGVTQSPTHLIKTRGQQVTLRCSPKSGHDTVSWYQQALGQGPQFIFQYYEEEERQRGNFPDRFSGHQFPNYSSELNVNALLLGDSALYLCASSRVDTGGGYGYTFGSGTRLTVV.

The chain couples TRBV7-2 to TRBJ2-3; 7 positions match TRBD2. Trimming cost V 2 bases and J 0 bases; bases outside gene matches: 2. In germline, CDR1 is SGHTA, CDR2 FQGNSA. The CDR3 spans 15 residues. The CDR3 coding sequence is TGTGCCAGCAGCTTACGGCGGGGGAGCACAGATACGCAGTATTTT. This encodes CASSLRRGSTDTQYF.

This clone was seen more than once but under ten times. The chain couples TRBV15 to TRBJ1-5, with 11 bases identical to TRBD1. The CDR3 is 14 amino acids. CDR1 and CDR2 (germline): LNHNV, YYDKDF (reference sequence). Germline trimming cut 8 bases from V and 1 base from J; bases unmatched to any gene: 1. CDR3 bases: TGTGCCACCGGACAGGGGGCCAGCAATCAGCCCCAGCATTTT. This translates into CATGQGASNQPQHF.

The chain combines TRBV19 with TRBJ2-6; D gene ambiguous. V dropped 7 bases and J dropped 0 bases, with 7 bases sitting between them. Germline V gene sequence: CDR1 LNHDA, CDR2 SQIVND (reference sequence). This CDR3 has 14 amino acids. The chain's CDR3 is CASTPGSGANVLTF. The CDR3 DNA follows: TGTGCCAGTACCCCAGGCTCTGGGGCCAACGTCCTGACTTTC. Full variable domain (remainder filled in from reference TRBV19 and TRBJ2-6): DGGITQSPKYLFRKEGQNVTLSCEQNLNHDAMYWYRQDPGQGLRLIYYSQIVNDFQKGDIAEGYSVSREKKESFPLTVTSAQKNPTAFYLCASTPGSGANVLTFGAGSRLTVL.

This chain joins TRBV9 and TRBJ2-5; D may be TRBD2 (7 bases). V lost 0 bases to trimming and J lost 1 base, with 10 bases between them. The CDR3 is 15 residues long. Germline-derived CDR1 and CDR2 are SGDLS and YYNGEE. CDR3 sequence reads: CASSVVGGAQETQYF. In nucleotides, the CDR3 is TGTGCCAGCAGCGTAGTTGGGGGGGCCCAAGAGACCCAGTACTTC.

The chain has TRBV2 and TRBJ2-2; TRBD2 matches 16 bases. The CDR3 has 17 residues. From germline, CDR1 is SNHLY and CDR2 FYNNEI. Trimming at V came to 6 bases and at J to 7 bases, leaving 8 bases not matched to a gene. The chain's CDR3 is CASRGLAGGVASGELFF. The CDR3 nucleotides read TGTGCCAGCAGGGGACTAGCGGGGGGGGTTGCGAGCGGGGAGCTGTTTTTT.

The chain carries TRBV5-6 and TRBJ1-5; 8 nucleotides agree with TRBD1. The junction had 7 bases not matched to a gene; V was cut back by 4 bases and J by 1 base. The CDR3 sequence is 16 residues long. Germline-derived CDR1 and CDR2 are SGHDT and YYEEEE. CDR3 nucleotide sequence: TGTGCCAGCAGCCAAAAGGACAGGGCCAGCAATCAGCCCCAGCATTTT. Translated, it gives CASSQKDRASNQPQHF.

This sequence joins TRBV11-1 and TRBJ1-2, with D possibly being TRBD1 (6 bases). In germline, CDR1 is SGHAT, CDR2 FQDESV (reference sequence). Trimming took 5 bases from V and 4 from J, leaving 11 bases between them. The length of the CDR3 is 13 residues. CDR3 in amino acids: CASSPARGYGYTF. CDR3 in DNA: TGTGCCAGCAGCCCGGCCAGGGGCTATGGCTACACCTTC.

V and J are TRBV29-1 and TRBJ2-3, with D maybe TRBD1 (5 bases). Germline V gene data show CDR1 as SQVTM and CDR2 as ANQGSEA. V was clipped by 4 bases and J by 0 bases, with 11 bases between them. The CDR3 is 14 residues long. The CDR3 sequence is CSVASTDSTDTQYF. In nucleotides, the CDR3 is TGCAGCGTTGCCTCGACAGATAGCACAGATACGCAGTATTTT.

This clone occurred a few times. This rearrangement joins TRBV4-2 to TRBJ2-2; maybe TRBD1 (5 bases). Germline V gene sequence: CDR1 LGHNA, CDR2 YNFKEQ. The germline V and J ends were trimmed by 4 bases and 0 bases, with 6 bases remaining between them. CDR3 size: 14 residues. CDR3 nucleotide sequence: TGTGCCAGCAGCCGGACAACGAACACCGGGGAGCTGTTTTTT. The encoded protein is CASSRTTNTGELFF.

The chain recombines TRBV29-1 with TRBJ2-1, with 15 bases that match TRBD2. The CDR3 is 18 amino acids. Looked up from germline, CDR1 is SQVTM and CDR2 is ANQGSEA. Trimming took 2 bases from V and 5 from J; bases not matched to a gene: 10. The CDR3 spells CSVERRTSGRAGHNEQFF. The CDR3 coding sequence is TGCAGCGTTGAAAGGAGGACTAGCGGGAGGGCCGGCCACAATGAGCAGTTCTTC.

This rearrangement joins TRBV7-9 to TRBJ2-5; 8 positions match TRBD2. The ends lost 4 bases at V and 5 bases at J; junction bases unmatched: 0. Looked up from germline, CDR1 is SEHNR and CDR2 is FQNEAQ (reference sequence). The CDR3 runs to 12 residues. The CDR3 region has the DNA TGTGCCAGCAGCTCGGGAGGGGAGACCCAGTACTTC. It encodes CASSSGGETQYF. Using reference TRBV7-9 and TRBJ2-5 for the parts outside the CDR3, the full variable domain is DTGVSQNPRHKITKRGQNVTFRCDPISEHNRLYWYRQTLGQGPEFLTYFQNEAQLEKSRLLSDRFSAERPKGSFSTLEIQRTEQGDSAMYLCASSSGGETQYFGPGTRLLVL.

The chain joins TRBV18 to TRBJ2-5, with TRBD2 as a possible D gene (5 bases). V was clipped by 3 bases and J by 3 bases, with 8 bases between them. The germline V gene has CDR1 KGHSH and CDR2 LQKENI. This CDR3 has 13 residues. The CDR3 DNA sequence: TGTGCCAGCTCACCGGCCGGGGAAGAGACCCAGTACTTC. Protein: CASSPAGEETQYF.

The chain recombines TRBV7-9 with TRBJ2-1; 9 positions agree with TRBD2. The V gene's germline CDR1 is SEHNR and CDR2 FQNEAQ (reference sequence). The CDR3 has 14 amino acids. The V and J ends lost 5 bases and 8 bases, in that order; junction bases with no gene match: 7. CDR3 coding DNA: TGTGCCAGCAGCGTTATAGCGGGAGTAGATGAGCAGTTCTTC. Translating it yields CASSVIAGVDEQFF.

The genes are TRBV7-2 and TRBJ2-2, with D unresolved. Germline lookup yields CDR1 SGHTA and CDR2 FQGNSA. Trimming cost V 4 bases and J 5 bases, with 11 bases left between them. The CDR3 has 14 residues. This CDR3 is CASSSSLRTGELFF. Written as DNA, the CDR3 is TGTGCCAGCAGCTCGTCCCTACGTACCGGGGAGCTGTTTTTT.

The chain is built from TRBV21-1 and TRBJ2-1; TRBD1 is the table's D call, not checked against the DNA. TRBV21-1 is recorded as a pseudogene. This CDR3 is 16 amino acids long. The CDR3 bases are TGTGCCAGCAGTACCGAGTGGGGGACACTTTACAATGAGCAGTTCTTC. It specifies CASSTEWGTLYNEQFF.

The chain uses TRBV4-1 and TRBJ2-7; TRBD2 might be the D (5 bases). Trimming shortened V by 4 bases and J by 10 bases, and 29 bases separated the two germline ends. The CDR3 has 17 amino acids. Germline CDR1 is MGHRA and CDR2 is YSYEKL. The CDR3 here is CASSPGSRSSSFSDQYF. CDR3 sequence (DNA): TGCGCCAGCAGCCCGGGATCCCGAAGTTCCTCGTTTTCGGATCAGTACTTC.

V usage is TRBV10-3 and J usage is TRBJ2-1, with 11 positions matching TRBD1. Germline-derived CDR1 and CDR2 are ENHRY and SYGVKD. This CDR3 spans 17 amino acids. V dropped 6 bases and J dropped 8; count of bases not matched to a gene: 15. CDR3 DNA: TGTGCCATCAGGAAAGAGACCGGGACAGGGGGGTTGTATGAGCAGTTCTTC. It codes for CAIRKETGTGGLYEQFF.

V usage is TRBV27 and J usage is TRBJ2-1; D is unclear. V dropped 10 bases and J dropped 5 bases, with 12 bases sitting between them. The CDR3 sequence is 12 residues long. CDR1 and CDR2 (germline): MNHEY, SMNVEV (reference sequence). For the CDR3, the DNA is TGTGCCATACGTCGGAGCCACAATGAGCAGTTCTTC. This gives the protein CAIRRSHNEQFF.

This clone occurred once. The chain couples TRBV5-1 to TRBJ1-1; TRBD1 aligns across 8 bases. CDR3 size: 14 residues. The V and J ends lost 2 bases and 4 bases, in that order; junction bases with no gene match: 4. Germline V lookup: CDR1 SGHRS, CDR2 YFSETQ. Here the CDR3 DNA reads TGCGCCAGCAGCTTTGGACAGGGCCGCACTGAAGCTTTCTTT. Protein: CASSFGQGRTEAFF.

This clone has just a few counts. The CDR3 region is CAWSVLQGGTEAFF. CDR3 bases: TGTGCCTGGAGTGTACTACAGGGGGGCACTGAAGCTTTCTTT. The rearrangement links TRBV30 to TRBJ1-1, with 8 bases fitting TRBD1. CDR1 is GTSNPN and CDR2 is SVGIG in the germline V gene (reference sequence). The CDR3 loop spans 14 amino acids. J lost 4 bases, V lost 0 bases, and 4 bases had no gene match.

This clone was detected once. The rearrangement uses TRBV19 and TRBJ2-1; 11 nucleotides agree with TRBD1. V lost 0 bases to trimming and J lost 7 bases; unmatched junction nucleotides: 11. There are 18 residues in the CDR3. Germline V gene data show CDR1 as LNHDA and CDR2 as SQIVND (reference sequence). CDR3 bases: TGTGCCAGTAGTATAGACTGGACCGGGACAGGGGGTAGAAATGAGCAGTTCTTC. Its protein is CASSIDWTGTGGRNEQFF.

This chain joins TRBV18 and TRBJ2-7, with 7 bases matching TRBD1. CDR3 length: 15 amino acids. With 3 bases clipped from V and 4 bases from J, the junction kept 9 bases outside the gene matches. Per the germline V gene, CDR1 is KGHSH and CDR2 is LQKENI. The CDR3 region is CASSPRQGSVYEQYF. The CDR3, as DNA: TGTGCCAGCTCACCGCGACAGGGTTCGGTATACGAGCAGTACTTC.

This clone was counted once. V usage is TRBV4-3 and J usage is TRBJ2-2; TRBD2 aligns across 9 bases. Germline trimming cut 1 base from V and 7 bases from J; bases unmatched to any gene: 4. The CDR3 length is 15 residues. Germline assignment: CDR1 LGHNA and CDR2 YSLEER. The CDR3 DNA is TGCGCCAGCAGCCAAGGACTAGCGGAGGGCGGGGAGCTGTTTTTT. It yields the protein CASSQGLAEGGELFF.